Listed below are T cell receptor beta chains from one sample, sequenced in a study of blood T cell repertoires in COVID-19. Generated by immunoSEQ multiplex PCR, the TCRdb table keeps only in-frame clones and is missing some. This table holds over 65,000 clones, roughly 82% found once. Sequencing was performed on peripheral blood. The receptors were gathered from a man older than 75 with active COVID-19. The CDR3 runs from the conserved cysteine through the conserved F or W. D genes are given only for firm matches. The listing skips clone size in some rows; elsewhere it reads once, few, many or a size class.

TRBV18	TRBJ2-3	.	.	CASSPPASTDTQYF	TGTGCCAGCTCACCACCAGCCAGCACAGATACGCAGTATTTT
TRBV9	TRBJ2-6	.	TRBD1	CASSVATGESGANVLTF	TGTGCCAGCAGCGTAGCCACAGGGGAATCTGGGGCCAACGTCCTGACTTTC
TRBV7-3	TRBJ2-1	.	.	CASSSPDNEQFF	TGTGCCAGCAGCTCCCCGGACAATGAGCAGTTCTTC
TRBV5-1	TRBJ2-7	.	.	CASSSSRRRRESYEQYF	TGCGCCAGCAGCTCCAGTAGACGGAGAAGAGAGTCCTACGAGCAGTACTTC
TRBV4-2	TRBJ2-2	once	TRBD2	CASSPRTSGSGSGAGELFF	TGTGCCAGCAGCCCGCGGACTAGCGGGAGTGGATCCGGCGCCGGGGAGCTGTTTTTT
TRBV5-8	TRBJ2-7	.	TRBD1	CASSGRQGRSYEQYF	TGTGCCAGCAGCGGGAGACAGGGGCGCTCCTACGAGCAGTACTTC
TRBV5-1	TRBJ2-2	.	.	CASSLGALTGELFF	TGCGCCAGCAGTTTGGGGGCATTAACCGGGGAGCTGTTTTTT
TRBV10-2	TRBJ2-1	.	TRBD2	CASSELAGGWEQFF	TGCGCCAGCAGTGAGCTAGCGGGAGGTTGGGAGCAGTTCTTC
TRBV5-4	TRBJ2-1	.	.	CASSLVTRVGGNEQFF	TGTGCCAGCAGCTTGGTCACACGGGTCGGGGGCAATGAGCAGTTCTTC
TRBV4-1	TRBJ2-2	.	TRBD1	CASSRDRNTGELFF	TGCGCCAGCAGCCGGGACAGAAACACCGGGGAGCTGTTTTTT
TRBV23-1	TRBJ2-5	.	.	CASSPSGFGETQYF	TGCGCCAGCAGCCCCTCCGGGTTTGGAGAGACCCAGTACTTC
TRBV7-8	TRBJ2-2	.	.	CASSRTTGTDTGELFF	TGTGCCAGCAGCCGAACCACAGGGACGGACACCGGGGAGCTGTTTTTT
TRBV6-2/TRBV6-3	TRBJ2-4	.	TRBD1	CASSYARTGDLAKNIQYF	TGTGCCAGCAGTTACGCCCGGACAGGTGACCTAGCCAAAAACATTCAGTACTTC
TRBV6-4	TRBJ2-6	.	TRBD1	CASSEKGQSGANVLTF	TGTGCCAGCAGTGAAAAGGGACAGTCTGGGGCCAACGTCCTGACTTTC
TRBV19	TRBJ1-6	.	TRBD1	CASSRQGMYNSPLHF	TGTGCCAGTAGTCGACAGGGGATGTATAATTCACCCCTCCACTTT
TRBV5-4	TRBJ1-1	.	.	CASREGSGTEAFF	TGTGCCAGCAGGGAAGGTTCCGGGACTGAAGCTTTCTTT
TRBV28	TRBJ1-2	.	TRBD1	CASITGGLNYGYTF	TGTGCCAGCATCACAGGGGGCCTTAACTATGGCTACACCTTC
TRBV5-4	TRBJ1-2	few	TRBD1	CASSAGTVANYGYTF	TGTGCCAGCAGCGCTGGGACAGTAGCTAACTATGGCTACACCTTC
TRBV19	TRBJ2-5	.	.	CASSIGGGETQYF	TGTGCCAGTAGTATCGGTGGCGGTGAGACCCAGTACTTC
TRBV6-5	TRBJ2-5	.	.	CASSYSQLETQYF	TGTGCCAGCAGTTATAGCCAGTTGGAGACCCAGTACTTC
TRBV7-2	TRBJ1-2	.	TRBD1	CASSFRTGAVNYGYTF	TGTGCCAGCAGCTTTAGGACAGGGGCCGTTAACTATGGCTACACCTTC
TRBV27	TRBJ1-2	.	TRBD1	CASISFSGTGNYGYTF	TGTGCCAGCATATCATTCTCCGGGACAGGGAACTATGGCTACACCTTC
TRBV7-2	TRBJ2-7	.	TRBD2	CASSPLTAGEREQYF	TGTGCCAGCAGCCCGTTAACAGCGGGGGAAAGAGAGCAGTACTTC
TRBV7-3	TRBJ1-1	.	TRBD1	CASSPSRQGASEAFF	TGTGCCAGCAGCCCCAGCCGACAGGGGGCTTCTGAAGCTTTCTTT
TRBV12-3/TRBV12-4	TRBJ1-2	.	.	CASSLGEGAFNTF	TGTGCCAGCAGTTTAGGGGAAGGGGCCTTTAACACCTTC
TRBV5-1	TRBJ2-1	.	.	CASSSSGTYNEQFF	TGCGCCAGCAGCTCTTCCGGGACATACAATGAGCAGTTCTTC
TRBV5-6	TRBJ1-2	.	TRBD1	CASSFGQGEGYTF	TGTGCCAGCAGCTTTGGACAGGGCGAAGGCTACACCTTC
TRBV29-1	TRBJ2-3	.	.	CSVERGRGDTQYF	TGCAGCGTTGAGCGGGGTCGGGGAGATACGCAGTATTTT
TRBV29-1	TRBJ1-1	.	TRBD1	CSAVGPGGRQTEAFF	TGCAGCGCCGTGGGGCCAGGGGGCCGGCAAACTGAAGCTTTCTTT
TRBV7-3	TRBJ2-3	.	TRBD1	CASSLKEHRGRADTQYF	TGTGCCAGCAGCTTAAAGGAACACAGGGGGCGGGCAGATACGCAGTATTTT
TRBV27	TRBJ2-2	once	TRBD1	CASSVPGQGRGTGELFF	TGTGCCAGCTCAGTCCCGGGACAGGGGAGAGGCACCGGGGAGCTGTTTTTT
TRBV11-2	TRBJ2-3	few	.	CASRLLRGRTTDTQYF	TGTGCCAGCAGGCTGCTCAGGGGACGTACCACAGATACGCAGTATTTT
TRBV7-2	TRBJ2-4	.	TRBD2	CASSLARTSGSNIQYF	TGTGCCAGCAGCTTAGCACGGACTAGCGGGAGTAACATTCAGTACTTC
TRBV28	TRBJ1-1	few	.	CASSPDTEAFF	TGTGCCAGCAGTCCGGACACTGAAGCTTTCTTT
TRBV7-2	TRBJ1-1	few	.	CASLISRANTEAFF	TGTGCCAGCCTCATCAGCAGGGCGAACACTGAAGCTTTCTTT
TRBV27	TRBJ1-6	.	TRBD1	CASSPKDRRDSSYNSPLHF	TGTGCCAGCAGTCCCAAGGACAGGAGGGATAGCTCCTATAATTCACCCCTCCACTTT
TRBV20-1	TRBJ1-2	few	.	CSAYSYGYTF	TGCAGTGCTTACAGCTATGGCTACACCTTC
TRBV6-5	TRBJ2-3	.	TRBD2	CASRGGSTDTQYF	TGTGCCAGCAGAGGCGGGAGTACAGATACGCAGTATTTT
TRBV30	TRBJ1-1	.	.	CAWSVQFAGGGTEAFF	TGTGCCTGGAGTGTACAGTTTGCGGGGGGGGGCACTGAAGCTTTCTTT
TRBV2	TRBJ2-1	.	.	CASSDPGADEQFF	TGTGCCAGCAGTGACCCAGGGGCAGATGAGCAGTTCTTC
TRBV10-3	TRBJ2-1	.	TRBD2	CAMGGARGLKPPEQFF	TGTGCCATGGGAGGGGCGCGGGGACTTAAGCCCCCTGAGCAGTTCTTC
TRBV30	TRBJ1-2	.	.	CAWTTQRGLDYGYTF	TGTGCCTGGACGACCCAAAGGGGACTCGACTATGGCTACACCTTC
TRBV7-2	TRBJ2-1	few	TRBD2	CASSLLAAGGYNEQFF	TGTGCCAGCAGCTTATTGGCGGCGGGGGGCTACAATGAGCAGTTCTTC
TRBV27	TRBJ1-2	.	TRBD1	CASSYRQGPYGYTF	TGTGCCAGCAGTTATCGACAGGGACCTTATGGCTACACCTTC
TRBV6-5	TRBJ1-5	.	TRBD1	CATVRDRGGNQPQHF	TGTGCCACAGTCCGAGACAGGGGCGGCAATCAGCCCCAGCATTTT
TRBV6-5	TRBJ2-3	.	.	CASRTFGSGADTQYF	TGTGCCAGCAGAACGTTCGGGAGCGGCGCAGATACGCAGTATTTT